This TCR beta chain was profiled in a study of identical twins. Study-wide findings and caveats: Beta out-of-frame sequences showed weaker excess twin sharing. Monozygotic twins shared more out-of-frame TCR alpha than recombination models predicted.

TCRdb reanalysed the 5' RACE reads using MiXCR and keeps one entry per CDR3 protein. The table lists about 1.7 million distinct CDR3 sequences, under 35% of them singletons. Germline-derived CDR1 and CDR2 are SGHRS and YFSETQ. V lost 4 bases and J 9 bases, leaving 11 bases between the germline ends. This CDR3 contains 12 residues. Comment on this clonotype: The target antigen is unknown.

Material: cord blood. J is TRBJ2-1 and V is TRBV5-1; D not certain. The receptor was derived from a newborn girl in good health. Here the CDR3 reads CASSRTPGEQFF. For the CDR3, the DNA is TGCGCCAGCAGCAGAACCCCGGGTGAGCAGTTCTTC.